This TCR beta chain was sequenced during a study of response to subunit inactivated influenza vaccine. Germline V CDR1 and CDR2: MGHDK, SYGVNS. Trimming at V came to 6 bases and at J to 5 bases, leaving 9 bases not matched to a gene. This CDR3 has 14 residues. Study-level findings and limits: Each seasonal influenza vaccination recruits few new T cells, the authors suggested.

A few counts support this clonotype. Its target is unknown. TCRdb re-derived calls from the RT-PCR reads in MiXCR, one entry per CDR3 protein. The sample has 650,000 to 800,000 distinct CDR3 sequences, 18% seen once; the top ten hold 11%. The starting material was PBMCs from blood, obtained around 5 days after vaccination. The source of this sequence is a man aged 45-65 years who received an inactivated influenza vaccine. V gene TRBV25-1 combines with J gene TRBJ2-7, with 8 nucleotides matching TRBD1. CDR3 region: CASSEGAGGHEQYF. The CDR3 DNA reads as TGTGCCAGCAGCGAGGGGGCAGGGGGCCACGAGCAGTACTTC.